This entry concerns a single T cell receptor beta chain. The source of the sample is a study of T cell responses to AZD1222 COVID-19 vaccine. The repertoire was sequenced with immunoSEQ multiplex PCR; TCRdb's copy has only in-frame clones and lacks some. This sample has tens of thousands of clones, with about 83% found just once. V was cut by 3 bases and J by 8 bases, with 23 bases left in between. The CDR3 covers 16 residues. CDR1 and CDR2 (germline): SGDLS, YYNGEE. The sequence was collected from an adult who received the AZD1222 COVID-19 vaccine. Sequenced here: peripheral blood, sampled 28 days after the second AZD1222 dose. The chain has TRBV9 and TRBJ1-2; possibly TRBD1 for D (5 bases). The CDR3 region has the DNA TGTGCCAGCAGCGACGAGAGGGGAGTGGTTTTGGGCGGCTACACCTTC. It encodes CASSDERGVVLGGYTF.